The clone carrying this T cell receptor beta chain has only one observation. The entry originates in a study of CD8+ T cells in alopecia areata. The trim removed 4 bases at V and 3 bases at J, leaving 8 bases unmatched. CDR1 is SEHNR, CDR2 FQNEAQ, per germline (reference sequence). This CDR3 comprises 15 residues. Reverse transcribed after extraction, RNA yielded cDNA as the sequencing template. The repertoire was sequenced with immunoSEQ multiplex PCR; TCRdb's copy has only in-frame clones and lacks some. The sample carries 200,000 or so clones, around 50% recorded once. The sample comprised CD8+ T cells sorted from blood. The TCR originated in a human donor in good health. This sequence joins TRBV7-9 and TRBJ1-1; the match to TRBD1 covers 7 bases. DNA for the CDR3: TGTGCCAGCAGCTCGTCACAGGGGAGGGACACTGAAGCTTTCTTT. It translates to CASSSSQGRDTEAFF.